These 9 T cell receptor beta chains share one sample of origin, sequenced in a study of cytomegalovirus exposure and HLA in healthy donors. The primer mix had 60 Vbeta and 13 Jbeta primers. Data came from immunoSEQ multiplex PCR; TCRdb stores just in-frame clones and leaves some out. Among hundreds of thousands of clones listed, about 75% were seen once. The sequencing input was PBMCs. The receptors stem from a male donor in good health and CMV-seronegative.

The chain couples TRBV5-8 to TRBJ1-1, with D unclear. Trimming took off 5 bases at V and 0 bases at J, with 8 bases between the two ends. The CDR3 runs 13 residues. The germline V gene has CDR1 SGHTS and CDR2 YDEGEE. The DNA of the CDR3 is TGTGCCAGCAGTTATTCCCTGAACACTGAAGCTTTCTTT. This gives the protein CASSYSLNTEAFF.

The chain carries TRBV19 and TRBJ1-4, with TRBD1 matching over 9 bases. V lost 5 bases, J lost 8 bases, and 6 bases stayed unmatched. The CDR3 covers 14 residues. Germline V CDR1 and CDR2: LNHDA, SQIVND (reference sequence). CDR3 DNA: TGTGCCAGTAGTCCGGGACAGGGACAAGAAAAACTGTTTTTT. Protein sequence: CASSPGQGQEKLFF.

This clone occurred once. The chain combines TRBV7-2 with TRBJ2-3, with D maybe TRBD1 (6 bases). Germline CDR1 and CDR2: SGHTA and FQGNSA. The CDR3 has 14 amino acids. Trimming took off 5 bases at V and 3 bases at J, with 12 bases between the two ends. CDR3 sequence reads: CASSPQGGTDTQYF. The DNA of the CDR3 is TGTGCCAGCAGCCCGCAAGGGGGAACAGATACGCAGTATTTT.

The genes are TRBV19 and TRBJ1-5; 7 nucleotides match TRBD1. This CDR3 contains 13 residues. Losses at the gene ends were 7 bases for V and 6 bases for J; bases not matched to a gene: 6. The germline CDR1 and CDR2 sequences are LNHDA and SQIVND (reference sequence). CDR3 DNA sequence: TGTGCCAGTACTGACAGGGTCCTTCAGCCCCAGCATTTT. Translating gives CASTDRVLQPQHF.

The CDR3 is CASSAQLVRVNYGYTF. The DNA of the CDR3 is TGTGCCAGCAGCGCACAACTAGTGAGGGTAAACTATGGCTACACCTTC. The chain is built from TRBV9 and TRBJ1-2; no clear D gene. The CDR3 has 16 residues. The ends were cut back, 3 bases at V and 2 bases at J, with 17 bases in the middle. Germline V gene data show CDR1 as SGDLS and CDR2 as YYNGEE.

The rearrangement joins TRBV4-2 to TRBJ2-5; 9 bases fit TRBD2. This CDR3 is 14 amino acids long. The germline V gene encodes CDR1 LGHNA and CDR2 YNFKEQ. With 4 bases clipped from V and 3 bases from J, the junction kept 3 bases outside the gene matches. The CDR3 sequence: CASSPTSGEETQYF. The CDR3 DNA reads TGTGCCAGCAGCCCGACTAGCGGAGAAGAGACCCAGTACTTC.

The CDR3 is CASSSFAGNTEAFF. The CDR3 DNA reads as TGTGCCAGCAGCTCTTTTGCAGGGAACACTGAAGCTTTCTTT. The chain combines TRBV5-5 with TRBJ1-1, with D hard to call. This CDR3 has 14 residues. V lost 3 bases to trimming and J lost 1 base, with 10 bases between them. The germline V gene has CDR1 SGHKS and CDR2 YYEKEE (reference sequence).

This chain links TRBV19 with TRBJ1-5; D gene ambiguous. Deletions cut 0 bases from V and 0 bases from J, with 12 bases between. Germline assignment: CDR1 LNHDA and CDR2 SQIVND (reference sequence). CDR3 size: 17 residues. CDR3 nucleotide sequence: TGTGCCAGTAGTATAGAGACCCCACGAGGTAGCAATCAGCCCCAGCATTTT. Protein: CASSIETPRGSNQPQHF.

The CDR3 DNA reads TGCGCGCTGAGAACGGCTAGCGGGAGGGGGAAAGAGACCCAGTACTTC. Translating gives CALRTASGRGKETQYF. The J gene is TRBJ2-5, the V gene TRBV4-3, with 12 bases identical to TRBD2. The CDR3 is made up of 16 amino acids. Germline values: CDR1 LGHNA, CDR2 YSLEER.